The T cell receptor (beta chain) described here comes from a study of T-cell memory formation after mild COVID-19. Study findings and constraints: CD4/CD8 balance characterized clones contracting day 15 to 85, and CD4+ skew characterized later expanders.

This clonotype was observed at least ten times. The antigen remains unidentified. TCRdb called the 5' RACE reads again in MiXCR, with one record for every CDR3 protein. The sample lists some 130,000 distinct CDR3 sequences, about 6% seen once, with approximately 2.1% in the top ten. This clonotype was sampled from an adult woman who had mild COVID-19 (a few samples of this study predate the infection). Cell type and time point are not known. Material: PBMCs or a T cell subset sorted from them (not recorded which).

Here the CDR3 reads CASSLLGQGSETQYF. In nucleotides, the CDR3 is TGCGCCAGCAGCTTGCTGGGACAGGGTAGCGAGACCCAGTACTTC. The chain has TRBV5-1 and TRBJ2-5; TRBD1 matches at 9 bases. The CDR3 totals 15 residues. V was clipped by 1 base and J by 5 bases; unmatched bases: 6. CDR1 is SGHRS and CDR2 is YFSETQ in the germline V gene.